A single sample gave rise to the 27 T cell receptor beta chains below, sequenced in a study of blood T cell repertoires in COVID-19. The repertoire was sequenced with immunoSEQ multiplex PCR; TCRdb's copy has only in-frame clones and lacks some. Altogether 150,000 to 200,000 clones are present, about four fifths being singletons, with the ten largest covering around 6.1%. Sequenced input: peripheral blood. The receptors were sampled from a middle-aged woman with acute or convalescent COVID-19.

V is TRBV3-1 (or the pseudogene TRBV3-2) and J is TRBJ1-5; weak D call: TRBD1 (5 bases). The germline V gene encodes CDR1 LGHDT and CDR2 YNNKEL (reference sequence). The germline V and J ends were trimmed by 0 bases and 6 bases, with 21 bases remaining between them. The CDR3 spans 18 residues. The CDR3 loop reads CASSQEFAGQFGAQPQHF. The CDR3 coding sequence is TGTGCCAGCAGCCAAGAATTTGCGGGGCAGTTCGGGGCTCAGCCCCAGCATTTT.

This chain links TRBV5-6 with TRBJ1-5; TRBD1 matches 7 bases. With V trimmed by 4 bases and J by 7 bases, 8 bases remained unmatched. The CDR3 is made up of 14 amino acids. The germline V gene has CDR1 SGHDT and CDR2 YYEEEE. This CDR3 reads CASSQGGLGQPQHF. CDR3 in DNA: TGTGCCAGCAGCCAAGGGGGCTTGGGGCAGCCCCAGCATTTT. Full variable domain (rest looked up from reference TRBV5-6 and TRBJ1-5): DAGVTQSPTHLIKTRGQQVTLRCSPKSGHDTVSWYQQALGQGPQFIFQYYEEEERQRGNFPDRFSGHQFPNYSSELNVNALLLGDSALYLCASSQGGLGQPQHFGDGTRLSIL.

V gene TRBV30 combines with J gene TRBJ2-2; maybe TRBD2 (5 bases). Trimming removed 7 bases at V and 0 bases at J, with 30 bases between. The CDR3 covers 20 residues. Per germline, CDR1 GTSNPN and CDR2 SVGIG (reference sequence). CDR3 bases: TGTGCCTCCGATCGCACTCTAAGGAGCTGGAGGCTCGCGAACACCGGGGAGCTGTTTTTT. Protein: CASDRTLRSWRLANTGELFF.

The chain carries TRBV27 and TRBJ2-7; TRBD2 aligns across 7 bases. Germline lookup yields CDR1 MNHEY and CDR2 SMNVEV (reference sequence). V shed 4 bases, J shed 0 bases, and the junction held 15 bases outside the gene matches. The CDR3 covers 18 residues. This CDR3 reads CASSSLSLGKRDSYEQYF. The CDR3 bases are TGTGCCAGCAGTTCACTCTCTCTCGGGAAGCGGGACTCCTACGAGCAGTACTTC.

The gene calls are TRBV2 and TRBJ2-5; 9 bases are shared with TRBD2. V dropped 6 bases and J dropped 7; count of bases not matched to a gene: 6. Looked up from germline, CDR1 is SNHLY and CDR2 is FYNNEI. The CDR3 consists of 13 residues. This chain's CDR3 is CASRDSGGGTQYF. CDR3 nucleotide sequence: TGTGCCAGCAGAGATAGCGGGGGAGGGACCCAGTACTTC.

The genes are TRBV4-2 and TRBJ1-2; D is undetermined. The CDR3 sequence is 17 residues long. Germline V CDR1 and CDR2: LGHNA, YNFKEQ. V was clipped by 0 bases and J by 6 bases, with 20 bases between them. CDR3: CASSQESEATGENGYTF. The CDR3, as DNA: TGTGCCAGCAGCCAAGAATCGGAGGCCACCGGGGAGAATGGCTACACCTTC.

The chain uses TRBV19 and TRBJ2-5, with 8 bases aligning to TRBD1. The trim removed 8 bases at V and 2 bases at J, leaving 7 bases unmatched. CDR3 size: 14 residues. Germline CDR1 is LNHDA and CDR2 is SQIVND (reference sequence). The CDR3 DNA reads TGTGCCAGTCCGCAGGACAGGGCTCAAGAGACCCAGTACTTC. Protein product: CASPQDRAQETQYF.

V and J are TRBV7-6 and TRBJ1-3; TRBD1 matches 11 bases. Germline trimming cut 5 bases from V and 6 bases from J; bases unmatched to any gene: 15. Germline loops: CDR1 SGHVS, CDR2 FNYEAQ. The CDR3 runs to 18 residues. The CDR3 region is CASSPSRGPGQGANTIYF. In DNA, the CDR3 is TGTGCCAGCAGCCCTAGCCGGGGACCTGGACAGGGGGCAAACACCATATATTTT.

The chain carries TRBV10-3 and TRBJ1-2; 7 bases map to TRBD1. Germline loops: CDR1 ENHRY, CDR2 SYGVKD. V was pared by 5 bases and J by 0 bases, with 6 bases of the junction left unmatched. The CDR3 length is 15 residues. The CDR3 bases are TGTGCCATCAGTTCTCCGACAGGGTCTAACTATGGCTACACCTTC. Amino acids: CAISSPTGSNYGYTF.

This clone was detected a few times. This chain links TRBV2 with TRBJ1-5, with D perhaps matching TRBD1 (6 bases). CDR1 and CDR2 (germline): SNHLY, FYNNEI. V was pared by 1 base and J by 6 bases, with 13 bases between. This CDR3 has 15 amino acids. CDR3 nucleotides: TGTGCCAGCAGTGAAGGACAGGCTGTGATTCAGCCCCAGCATTTT. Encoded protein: CASSEGQAVIQPQHF.

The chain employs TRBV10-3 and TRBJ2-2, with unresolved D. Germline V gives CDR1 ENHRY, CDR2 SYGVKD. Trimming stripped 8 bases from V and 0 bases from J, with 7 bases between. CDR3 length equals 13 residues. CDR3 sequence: CAILDPNTGELFF. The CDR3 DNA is TGTGCCATCCTAGACCCGAACACCGGGGAGCTGTTTTTT.

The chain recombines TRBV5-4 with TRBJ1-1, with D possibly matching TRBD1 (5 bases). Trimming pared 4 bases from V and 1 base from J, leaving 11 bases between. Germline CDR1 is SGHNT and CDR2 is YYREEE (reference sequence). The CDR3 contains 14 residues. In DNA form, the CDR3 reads TGTGCCAGCAGCCCCGGGGGACGGAACACTGAAGCTTTCTTT. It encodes CASSPGGRNTEAFF.

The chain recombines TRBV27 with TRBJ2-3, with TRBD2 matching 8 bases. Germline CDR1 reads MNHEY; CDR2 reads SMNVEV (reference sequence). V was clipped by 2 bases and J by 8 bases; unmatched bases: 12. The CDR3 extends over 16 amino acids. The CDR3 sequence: CASSLNWAGLVSTQYF. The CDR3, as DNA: TGTGCCAGCAGTTTAAACTGGGCGGGACTAGTGAGTACGCAGTATTTT.

In DNA, the CDR3 is TGTGCCAGCAGCTTCGGGACAGGGGGCGCGGTGTCCCCCCAGCATTTT. Protein: CASSFGTGGAVSPQHF. The chain has TRBV5-6 and TRBJ1-5, with 12 bases lining up with TRBD1. Germline V gives CDR1 SGHDT, CDR2 YYEEEE. With 2 bases clipped from V and 10 bases from J, the junction kept 10 bases outside the gene matches. The CDR3 is 16 residues long. Together with reference TRBV5-6 and TRBJ1-5, the CDR3 gives the full variable domain: DAGVTQSPTHLIKTRGQQVTLRCSPKSGHDTVSWYQQALGQGPQFIFQYYEEEERQRGNFPDRFSGHQFPNYSSELNVNALLLGDSALYLCASSFGTGGAVSPQHFGDGTRLSIL.

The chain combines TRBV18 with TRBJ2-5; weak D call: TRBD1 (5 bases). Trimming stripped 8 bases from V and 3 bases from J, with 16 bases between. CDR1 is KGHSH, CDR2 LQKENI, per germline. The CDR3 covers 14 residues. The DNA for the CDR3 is TGTGCCAGCCTGGGGCGACCCCTGGAAGAGACCCAGTACTTC. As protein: CASLGRPLEETQYF.

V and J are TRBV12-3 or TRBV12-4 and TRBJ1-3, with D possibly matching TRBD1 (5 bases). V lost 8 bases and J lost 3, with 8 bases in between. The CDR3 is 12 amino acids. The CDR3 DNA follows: TGTGCCAGCGCTCAGGGTGGAAACACCATATATTTT. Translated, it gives CASAQGGNTIYF.

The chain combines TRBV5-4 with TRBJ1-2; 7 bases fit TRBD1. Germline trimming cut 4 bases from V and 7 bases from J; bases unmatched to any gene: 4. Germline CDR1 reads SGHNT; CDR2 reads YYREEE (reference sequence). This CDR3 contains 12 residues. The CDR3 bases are TGTGCCAGCAGCCGGACAGGATTTGGCTACACCTTC. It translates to CASSRTGFGYTF.

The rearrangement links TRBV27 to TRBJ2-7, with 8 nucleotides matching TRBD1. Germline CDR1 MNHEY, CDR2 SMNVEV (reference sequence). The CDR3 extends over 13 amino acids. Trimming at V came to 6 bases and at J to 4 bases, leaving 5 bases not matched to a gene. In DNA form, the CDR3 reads TGTGCCAGCAGGAGGGGACAGGAGTACGAGCAGTACTTC. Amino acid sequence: CASRRGQEYEQYF.

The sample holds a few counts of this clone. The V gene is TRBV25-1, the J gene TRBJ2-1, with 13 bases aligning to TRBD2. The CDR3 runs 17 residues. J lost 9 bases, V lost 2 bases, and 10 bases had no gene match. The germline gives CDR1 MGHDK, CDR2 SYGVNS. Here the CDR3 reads CASSEPLGLAGVGEQFF. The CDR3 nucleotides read TGTGCCAGCAGTGAACCCCTCGGACTAGCGGGAGTAGGTGAGCAGTTCTTC. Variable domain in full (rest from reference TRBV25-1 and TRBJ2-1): EADIYQTPRYLVIGTGKKITLECSQTMGHDKMYWYQQDPGMELHLIHYSYGVNSTEKGDLSSESTVSRIRTEHFPLTLESARPSHTSQYLCASSEPLGLAGVGEQFFGPGTRLTVL.

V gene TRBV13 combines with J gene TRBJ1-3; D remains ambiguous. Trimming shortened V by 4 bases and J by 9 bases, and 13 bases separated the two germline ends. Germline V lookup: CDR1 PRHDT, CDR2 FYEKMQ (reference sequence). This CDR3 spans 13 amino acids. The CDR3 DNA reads TGTGCCAGCAGCTCTAGGACGGGAGGCACCATATATTTT. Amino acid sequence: CASSSRTGGTIYF.

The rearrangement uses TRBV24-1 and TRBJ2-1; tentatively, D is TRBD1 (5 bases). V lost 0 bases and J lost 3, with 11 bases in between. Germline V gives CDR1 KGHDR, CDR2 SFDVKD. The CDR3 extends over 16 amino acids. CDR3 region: CATSDLPGFSYNEQFF. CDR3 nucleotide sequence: TGTGCCACCAGTGATTTGCCAGGGTTCAGCTACAATGAGCAGTTCTTC.

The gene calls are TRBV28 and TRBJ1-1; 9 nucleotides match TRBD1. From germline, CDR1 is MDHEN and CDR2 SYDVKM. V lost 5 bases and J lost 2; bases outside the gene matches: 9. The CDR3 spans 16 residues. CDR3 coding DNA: TGTGCCAGCAGTCCAATAACAGGGGGCAGTAACACTGAAGCTTTCTTT. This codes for CASSPITGGSNTEAFF. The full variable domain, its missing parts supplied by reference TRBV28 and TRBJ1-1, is DVKVTQSSRYLVKRTGEKVFLECVQDMDHENMFWYRQDPGLGLRLIYFSYDVKMKEKGDIPEGYSVSREKKERFSLILESASTNQTSMYLCASSPITGGSNTEAFFGQGTRLTVV.

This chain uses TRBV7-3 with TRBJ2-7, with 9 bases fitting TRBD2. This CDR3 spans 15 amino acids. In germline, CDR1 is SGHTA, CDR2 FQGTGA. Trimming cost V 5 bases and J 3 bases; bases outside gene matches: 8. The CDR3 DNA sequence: TGTGCCAGCAGCCTCATTAGCGGGGGAGGCTACGAGCAGTACTTC. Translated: CASSLISGGGYEQYF.

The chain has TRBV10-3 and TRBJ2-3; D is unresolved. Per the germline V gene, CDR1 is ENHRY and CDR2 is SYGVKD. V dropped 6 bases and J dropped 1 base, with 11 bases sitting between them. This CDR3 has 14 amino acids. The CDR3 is CAIRPVGGTDTQYF. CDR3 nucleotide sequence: TGTGCCATCAGGCCCGTTGGAGGCACAGATACGCAGTATTTT.

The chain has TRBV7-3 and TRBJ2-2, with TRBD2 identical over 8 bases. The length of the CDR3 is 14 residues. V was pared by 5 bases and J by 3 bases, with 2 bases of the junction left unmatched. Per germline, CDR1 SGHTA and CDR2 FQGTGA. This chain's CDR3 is CASSPGGDTGELFF. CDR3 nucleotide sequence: TGTGCCAGCAGCCCGGGGGGGGACACCGGGGAGCTGTTTTTT.

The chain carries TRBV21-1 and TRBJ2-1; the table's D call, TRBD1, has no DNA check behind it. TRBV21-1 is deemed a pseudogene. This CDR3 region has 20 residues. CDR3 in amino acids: CASSSQIRPHFGQGRHEQFF. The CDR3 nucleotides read TGTGCCAGCAGCTCTCAAATCAGACCTCACTTCGGACAGGGGCGTCATGAGCAGTTCTTC.

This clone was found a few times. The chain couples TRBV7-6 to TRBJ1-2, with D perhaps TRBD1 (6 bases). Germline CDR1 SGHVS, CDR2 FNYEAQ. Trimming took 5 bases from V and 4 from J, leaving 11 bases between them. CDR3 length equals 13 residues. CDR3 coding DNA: TGTGCCAGCAGCCCCAGGGGTTCCTATGGCTACACCTTC. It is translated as CASSPRGSYGYTF.